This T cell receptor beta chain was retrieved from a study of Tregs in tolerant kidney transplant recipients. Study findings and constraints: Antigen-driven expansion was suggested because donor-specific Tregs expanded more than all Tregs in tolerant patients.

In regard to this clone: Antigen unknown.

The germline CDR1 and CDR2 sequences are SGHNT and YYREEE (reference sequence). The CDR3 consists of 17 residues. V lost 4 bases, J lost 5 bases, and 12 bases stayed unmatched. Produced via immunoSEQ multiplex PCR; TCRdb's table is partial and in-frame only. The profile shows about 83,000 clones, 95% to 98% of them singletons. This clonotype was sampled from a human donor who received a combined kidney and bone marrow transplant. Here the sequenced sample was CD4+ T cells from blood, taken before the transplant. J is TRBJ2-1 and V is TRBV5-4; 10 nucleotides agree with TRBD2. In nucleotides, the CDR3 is TGTGCCAGCAGCCCAACGCTAGCGGGAGTGAGAAACAATGAGCAGTTCTTC. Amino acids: CASSPTLAGVRNNEQFF. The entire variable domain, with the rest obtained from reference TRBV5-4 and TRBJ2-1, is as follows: ETGVTQSPTHLIKTRGQQVTLRCSSQSGHNTVSWYQQALGQGPQFIFQYYREEENGRGNFPPRFSGLQFPNYSSELNVNALELDDSALYLCASSPTLAGVRNNEQFFGPGTRLTVL.